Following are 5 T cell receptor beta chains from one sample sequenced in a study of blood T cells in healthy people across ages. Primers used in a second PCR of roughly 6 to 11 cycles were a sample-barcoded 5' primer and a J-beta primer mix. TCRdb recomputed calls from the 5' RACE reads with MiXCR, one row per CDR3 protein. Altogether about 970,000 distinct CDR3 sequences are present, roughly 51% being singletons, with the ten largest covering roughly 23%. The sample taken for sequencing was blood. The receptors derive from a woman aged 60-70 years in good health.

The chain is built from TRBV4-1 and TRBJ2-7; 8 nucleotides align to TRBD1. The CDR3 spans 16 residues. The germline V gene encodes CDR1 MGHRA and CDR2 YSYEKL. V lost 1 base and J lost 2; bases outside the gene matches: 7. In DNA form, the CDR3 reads TGCGCCAGCAGCCAAGGACGGACAGGGCTAACCTACGAGCAGTACTTC. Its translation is CASSQGRTGLTYEQYF.

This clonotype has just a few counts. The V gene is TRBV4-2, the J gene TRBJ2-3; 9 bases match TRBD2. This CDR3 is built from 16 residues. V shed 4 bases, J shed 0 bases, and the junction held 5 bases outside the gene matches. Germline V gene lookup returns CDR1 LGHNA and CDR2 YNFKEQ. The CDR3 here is CASSPSGTYSTDTQYF. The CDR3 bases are TGTGCCAGCAGCCCTAGCGGGACCTACAGCACAGATACGCAGTATTTT.

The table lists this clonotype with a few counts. Here the CDR3 DNA reads TGTGCCAGCAGCGCTCCGATAGAGGAACATCATGGCTACACCTTC. Translating it yields CASSAPIEEHHGYTF. The chain recombines TRBV28 with TRBJ1-2; D is uncertain. Germline values: CDR1 MDHEN, CDR2 SYDVKM. The V end lost 6 bases, the J end lost 6 bases, and 20 bases lay between the germline ends. This CDR3 is 15 amino acids long.

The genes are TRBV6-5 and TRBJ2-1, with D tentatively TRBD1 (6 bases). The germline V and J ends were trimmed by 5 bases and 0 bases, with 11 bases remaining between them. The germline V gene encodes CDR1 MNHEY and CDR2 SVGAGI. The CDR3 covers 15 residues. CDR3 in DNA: TGTGCCAGCAGTAACGACAGGAGCTCCTACAATGAGCAGTTCTTC. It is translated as CASSNDRSSYNEQFF.

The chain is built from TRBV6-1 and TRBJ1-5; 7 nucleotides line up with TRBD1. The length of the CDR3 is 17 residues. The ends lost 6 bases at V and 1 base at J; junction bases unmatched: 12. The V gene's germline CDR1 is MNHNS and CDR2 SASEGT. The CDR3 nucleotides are TGTGCCAGCAGACAGAAGTACAGGGGTGGAAGCAATCAGCCCCAGCATTTT. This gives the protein CASRQKYRGGSNQPQHF.